The 30 T cell receptor beta chains presented below share a single source sample, sequenced in a study of blood T cell repertoires in COVID-19. The table came from immunoSEQ multiplex PCR; TCRdb's copy has only in-frame clones and leaves some out. Here the sample spans roughly 180,000 clones, 81% being singletons. Specimen: peripheral blood. The receptors originated from a woman in her thirties or forties with COVID-19, enrolled during active disease.

This clone was seen only a few times. The V and J genes are TRBV3-1 (or the pseudogene TRBV3-2) and TRBJ2-1; TRBD1 aligns across 8 bases. Losses at the gene ends were 1 base for V and 6 bases for J; bases not matched to a gene: 8. In germline, CDR1 is LGHDT, CDR2 YNNKEL (reference sequence). This CDR3 is 16 amino acids long. The CDR3 spells CASSQGNSGTGNEQFF. The CDR3, as DNA: TGTGCCAGCAGCCAAGGAAACTCCGGGACAGGCAATGAGCAGTTCTTC.

The chain combines TRBV18 with TRBJ2-1; 7 positions match TRBD2. CDR3 size: 16 residues. The germline gives CDR1 KGHSH, CDR2 LQKENI. Trimming removed 2 bases from V and 4 bases from J; junction bases left unmatched: 8. The CDR3 bases are TGTGCCAGCTCACCAGGTGGCCAGCGGGAATACAATGAGCAGTTCTTC. Encoded protein: CASSPGGQREYNEQFF.

The rearrangement joins TRBV7-6 to TRBJ2-5; 7 bases fit TRBD2. Unmatched junction bases numbered 8, after V lost 0 bases and J lost 7 bases. This CDR3 comprises 15 residues. The germline V gene has CDR1 SGHVS and CDR2 FNYEAQ. CDR3 sequence (DNA): TGTGCCAGCAGCTTAGCGCCAGACCCGGGGGGGACCCAGTACTTC. Residues: CASSLAPDPGGTQYF.

This chain joins TRBV25-1 and TRBJ1-2; TRBD1 matches 7 bases. Trimming removed 4 bases from V and 4 bases from J; junction bases left unmatched: 3. The CDR3 contains 13 residues. The germline V gene has CDR1 MGHDK and CDR2 SYGVNS. CDR3 in DNA: TGTGCCAGCAGTGTGGCAGGGGGCTATGGCTACACCTTC. As protein: CASSVAGGYGYTF.

The chain combines TRBV27 with TRBJ1-3; the D is unclear. The CDR3 is 14 amino acids. Trimming pared 5 bases from V and 3 bases from J, leaving 11 bases between. From germline, CDR1 is MNHEY and CDR2 SMNVEV (reference sequence). CDR3 nucleotide sequence: TGTGCCAGCAGTAACCGGGGAGGTGGAAACACCATATATTTT. Translation: CASSNRGGGNTIYF.

The genes are TRBV6-5 and TRBJ2-1; 14 bases line up with TRBD2. Losses at the gene ends were 8 bases for V and 5 bases for J; bases not matched to a gene: 2. CDR3 size: 14 residues. Germline-derived CDR1 and CDR2 are MNHEY and SVGAGI. CDR3 loop: CASGTSGGNNEQFF. Here the CDR3 DNA reads TGTGCCAGCGGGACTAGCGGGGGTAACAATGAGCAGTTCTTC.

The gene calls are TRBV29-1 and TRBJ1-4; TRBD1 aligns across 8 bases. V lost 4 bases and J lost 7; bases outside the gene matches: 8. Looked up from germline, CDR1 is SQVTM and CDR2 is ANQGSEA. The CDR3 is 14 amino acids. CDR3 nucleotide sequence: TGCAGCGTTGGAGGGGCAGGGGGCCGTGAAAAACTGTTTTTT. Its protein product is CSVGGAGGREKLFF.

The chain couples TRBV18 to TRBJ2-7; 9 bases fit TRBD1. This CDR3 is 15 amino acids long. Trimming cost V 8 bases and J 4 bases; bases outside gene matches: 12. Germline CDR1 reads KGHSH; CDR2 reads LQKENI. CDR3: CASQSDRGATYEQYF. The CDR3 bases are TGTGCCAGCCAGAGCGACAGGGGGGCGACTTACGAGCAGTACTTC.

The chain recombines TRBV9 with TRBJ2-5; 9 positions agree with TRBD2. Per germline, CDR1 SGDLS and CDR2 YYNGEE. V gave up 7 bases and J gave up 5 bases; unmatched junction bases: 12. The CDR3 extends over 15 amino acids. The CDR3 is CASAAGTSLAETQYF. DNA for the CDR3: TGTGCCAGCGCCGCCGGGACTAGCCTCGCTGAGACCCAGTACTTC.

This clone was observed a single time. Within the sample, other DNA sequences also encode this same CDR3. V is TRBV15 and J is TRBJ2-1, with unresolved D. There are 12 residues in the CDR3. CDR1 and CDR2 from the germline V gene are LNHNV and YYDKDF (reference sequence). Trimming removed 3 bases from V and 4 bases from J, with 4 bases in between. CDR3 coding DNA: TGTGCCACCAGCAGCGGTTACAATGAGCAGTTCTTC. Its translation is CATSSGYNEQFF.

This chain connects TRBV19 to TRBJ2-2; a weak D match, TRBD2 (5 bases). Trimming shortened V by 3 bases and J by 8 bases, and 16 bases separated the two germline ends. Germline V gene data show CDR1 as LNHDA and CDR2 as SQIVND (reference sequence). The length of the CDR3 is 15 residues. The CDR3 bases are TGTGCCAGTAGTATCGTAACTAGTGTAATGGGGGAGCTGTTTTTT. It specifies CASSIVTSVMGELFF.

This chain uses TRBV29-1 with TRBJ2-5; possibly TRBD2 for D (6 bases). Trimming pared 5 bases from V and 5 bases from J, leaving 15 bases between. CDR1 is SQVTM and CDR2 is ANQGSEA in the germline V gene. This CDR3 has 13 amino acids. The CDR3 protein is CSVHPGGEETQYF. CDR3 coding DNA: TGCAGCGTTCATCCTGGCGGGGAGGAGACCCAGTACTTC.

The chain joins TRBV4-2 to TRBJ2-1; 13 nucleotides agree with TRBD2. Germline CDR1 is LGHNA and CDR2 is YNFKEQ. CDR3 length equals 15 residues. V was clipped by 5 bases and J by 8 bases; unmatched bases: 6. CDR3 loop: CASSSLAGGQDEQFF. CDR3 nucleotides: TGTGCCAGCAGCTCACTAGCGGGGGGGCAGGATGAGCAGTTCTTC.

V gene TRBV12-3 or TRBV12-4 combines with J gene TRBJ1-2; maybe TRBD1 (5 bases). V was cut by 5 bases and J by 4 bases, with 11 bases left in between. This CDR3 has 13 residues. This chain's CDR3 is CASSKDTVYGYTF. The DNA of the CDR3 is TGTGCCAGCAGTAAGGACACAGTCTATGGCTACACCTTC.

The chain couples TRBV7-8 to TRBJ1-1; no reliable D call. The CDR3 sequence is 11 residues long. CDR1 is SGHVS, CDR2 FQNEAQ, per germline. The V end lost 2 bases, the J end lost 8 bases, and 6 bases lay between the germline ends. CDR3 nucleotides: TGTGCCAGCAGCTTAACTCACGAAGCTTTCTTT. This translates into CASSLTHEAFF.

This chain joins TRBV5-4 and TRBJ2-5, with 7 nucleotides matching TRBD1. J gave up 0 bases and V 4 bases, and 12 bases lay outside the gene matches. Per germline, CDR1 SGHNT and CDR2 YYREEE (reference sequence). The CDR3 is 17 amino acids. CDR3 amino acids: CASSKTSTGVYQETQYF. For the CDR3, the DNA is TGTGCCAGCAGCAAAACCTCCACAGGGGTGTACCAAGAGACCCAGTACTTC.

This rearrangement joins TRBV3-1 (or the pseudogene TRBV3-2) to TRBJ2-1, with a possible D match to TRBD2 (6 bases). The CDR3 is made up of 14 amino acids. Germline V CDR1 and CDR2: LGHDT, YNNKEL (reference sequence). The V and J ends lost 1 base and 8 bases respectively, with 12 bases between them. The CDR3 bases are TGTGCCAGCAGCCAAGGCGGGGTTAGCGATGAGCAGTTCTTC. Translation: CASSQGGVSDEQFF.

The chain is built from TRBV27 and TRBJ2-1; D is possibly TRBD1 (5 bases). Trimming cost V 3 bases and J 8 bases, with 11 bases left between them. This CDR3 comprises 13 residues. CDR1 and CDR2 (germline): MNHEY, SMNVEV (reference sequence). The CDR3: CASSFPDRHEQFF. The CDR3 region has the DNA TGTGCCAGCAGTTTTCCAGACAGACATGAGCAGTTCTTC.

The V gene is TRBV15, the J gene TRBJ2-1, with 7 bases matching TRBD2. CDR1 is LNHNV and CDR2 is YYDKDF in the germline V gene (reference sequence). The CDR3 spans 16 residues. V lost 0 bases, J lost 10 bases, and 12 bases stayed unmatched. The CDR3 nucleotides are TGTGCCACCAGCAGAGATCCAATCGGGAGGCCCGTGGAGCAGTTCTTC. Its protein product is CATSRDPIGRPVEQFF.

This chain connects TRBV28 to TRBJ2-3, with a possible D match to TRBD2 (6 bases). The CDR3 is 14 residues long. Trimming removed 11 bases at V and 3 bases at J, with 18 bases between. In germline, CDR1 is MDHEN, CDR2 SYDVKM. The CDR3 region has the DNA TGTGCCGTGGGGGAGGAGGGGATGACAGATACGCAGTATTTT. Its translation: CAVGEEGMTDTQYF.

The chain carries TRBV30 and TRBJ1-5; TRBD1 agrees at 8 bases. Trimming removed 3 bases from V and 6 bases from J; junction bases left unmatched: 4. Germline V gene sequence: CDR1 GTSNPN, CDR2 SVGIG (reference sequence). The CDR3 spans 13 residues. CDR3 loop: CAWRQGAGQPQHF. CDR3 DNA: TGTGCCTGGAGGCAGGGGGCCGGTCAGCCCCAGCATTTT. The whole variable domain, filled in from reference TRBV30 and TRBJ1-5, reads SQTIHQWPATLVQPVGSPLSLECTVEGTSNPNLYWYRQAAGRGLQLLFYSVGIGQISSEVPQNLSASRPQDRQFILSSKKLLLSDSGFYLCAWRQGAGQPQHFGDGTRLSIL.

V and J are TRBV6-2 or TRBV6-3 and TRBJ2-1, with a possible D match to TRBD2 (6 bases). Trimming pared 2 bases from V and 5 bases from J, leaving 19 bases between. The CDR3 sequence is 17 residues long. Germline values: CDR1 MNHEY, CDR2 SVGEGT. In nucleotides, the CDR3 is TGTGCCAGCAGTTACGCCCTCGGAGGTCCGGGGGACAATGAGCAGTTCTTC. It is translated as CASSYALGGPGDNEQFF.

The chain is built from TRBV20-1 and TRBJ2-1; D ambiguous. CDR1 and CDR2 from the germline V gene are DFQATT and SNEGSKA (reference sequence). This CDR3 has 11 amino acids. Trimming removed 0 bases at V and 9 bases at J, with 6 bases between. The CDR3 DNA reads TGCAGTGCTAGAGATAGTGGTGAGCAGTTCTTC. Protein sequence: CSARDSGEQFF.

The chain joins TRBV5-6 to TRBJ2-1; 7 bases are shared with TRBD2. The junction had 11 bases not matched to a gene; V was cut back by 4 bases and J by 7 bases. From germline, CDR1 is SGHDT and CDR2 YYEEEE. The CDR3 runs 15 residues. The CDR3 protein is CASSRRGGGGNEQFF. For the CDR3, the DNA is TGTGCCAGCAGCCGGAGGGGCGGGGGAGGGAATGAGCAGTTCTTC.

The chain uses TRBV18 and TRBJ2-6; 8 bases map to TRBD2. Trimming cost V 3 bases and J 0 bases; bases outside gene matches: 7. Germline loops: CDR1 KGHSH, CDR2 LQKENI. The CDR3 length is 18 residues. The chain's CDR3 is CASSPRAGESSGANVLTF. CDR3 bases: TGTGCCAGCTCACCCCGAGCGGGAGAAAGCTCTGGGGCCAACGTCCTGACTTTC. The whole variable domain, remainder taken from reference TRBV18 and TRBJ2-6, is NAGVMQNPRHLVRRRGQEARLRCSPMKGHSHVYWYRQLPEEGLKFMVYLQKENIIDESGMPKERFSAEFPKEGPSILRIQQVVRGDSAAYFCASSPRAGESSGANVLTFGAGSRLTVL.

This clone was seen a few times. V gene TRBV19 combines with J gene TRBJ1-4, with D unresolved. Looked up from germline, CDR1 is LNHDA and CDR2 is SQIVND (reference sequence). The CDR3 is 15 residues long. The V and J ends lost 5 bases and 3 bases respectively, with 13 bases between them. In nucleotides, the CDR3 is TGTGCCAGTAGTCCTCTGGCATTATCTAATGAAAAACTGTTTTTT. Protein: CASSPLALSNEKLFF.

This chain joins TRBV6-1 and TRBJ1-2, with D unclear. The CDR3 length is 11 residues. The V end lost 3 bases, the J end lost 4 bases, and 3 bases lay between the germline ends. In germline, CDR1 is MNHNS, CDR2 SASEGT. The DNA of the CDR3 is TGTGCCAGCAGTGACGTCTATGGCTACACCTTC. It translates to CASSDVYGYTF.

This clone is a singleton in its sample. This rearrangement joins TRBV18 to TRBJ2-7; TRBD1 matches at 7 bases. This CDR3 spans 13 amino acids. Unmatched junction bases numbered 6, after V lost 5 bases and J lost 5 bases. CDR1 and CDR2 (germline): KGHSH, LQKENI. CDR3 loop: CASSFKTGNEQYF. The CDR3 bases are TGTGCCAGCTCATTTAAGACAGGGAACGAGCAGTACTTC.

The V gene is TRBV10-1, the J gene TRBJ2-5; 7 bases match TRBD1. CDR1 WNHNN and CDR2 SYGVQD come from the germline V gene (reference sequence). This CDR3 has 15 amino acids. V shed 8 bases, J shed 3 bases, and the junction held 12 bases outside the gene matches. CDR3 protein: CASGDAGTAEETQYF. The CDR3 DNA is TGCGCCAGCGGCGACGCCGGGACAGCGGAAGAGACCCAGTACTTC.

This chain connects TRBV7-2 to TRBJ2-5, with TRBD2 as a possible D gene (6 bases). With 5 bases removed from V and 7 bases from J, the gap between germline ends came to 20 bases. CDR3 length: 15 amino acids. From germline, CDR1 is SGHTA and CDR2 FQGNSA. The CDR3 DNA follows: TGTGCCAGCAGCCAATTCATTAGCGGCGCGGGGACCCAGTACTTC. This codes for CASSQFISGAGTQYF.